Below, 18 T cell receptor beta chains from the same sample are listed, as sequenced in a study of shared clonotypes between healthy human individuals. Sequencing was performed with immunoSEQ multiplex PCR; in TCRdb, only in-frame clones are kept and a portion is missing. The table lists 2 million to 2.5 million clones, approximately 96% of them singletons, with roughly 0.13% in the top ten. Specimen: naive CD4+ T cells sorted from blood. Subset defined: CD45RA+ positively selected. Receptor source: a young man in good health.

This clone was seen a handful of times. The rearrangement links TRBV29-1 to TRBJ1-5, with D possibly matching TRBD1 (5 bases). This CDR3 region has 12 residues. Trimming left V 4 bases short and J 8 bases short, with 12 bases between. Germline assignment: CDR1 SQVTM and CDR2 ANQGSEA. The CDR3 bases are TGCAGCGTTGGGGACCGGGGAGAGCCCCAGCATTTT. Amino acids: CSVGDRGEPQHF.

Note on this clone: The sample holds other DNA sequences that translate to the same CDR3. The chain combines TRBV5-1 with TRBJ2-1, with D perhaps matching TRBD1 or TRBD2 (5 bases each). The V gene's germline CDR1 is SGHRS and CDR2 YFSETQ. The V end lost 4 bases, the J end lost 3 bases, and 8 bases lay between the germline ends. The CDR3 sequence is 13 residues long. The CDR3 DNA reads TGCGCCAGCAGCCGGGACGGCTACAATGAGCAGTTCTTC. This sequence encodes CASSRDGYNEQFF.

In DNA, the CDR3 is TGTGCCAGCAGCGTAGTAGGGGATGGTACTGAAGCTTTCTTT. Amino acids: CASSVVGDGTEAFF. The gene calls are TRBV9 and TRBJ1-1; maybe TRBD1 (5 bases). Germline CDR1 and CDR2: SGDLS and YYNGEE. The V gene lost 0 bases and the J gene lost 5 bases, with 11 bases spanning the gap. This CDR3 region has 14 residues.

The table lists this clone with a count of one. At one of its ends the junction is not consistent with the germline gene, which may arise from a read error. The chain carries TRBV7-7 and TRBJ1-5; TRBD1 might be the D (6 bases). Germline lookup yields CDR1 SSHAT and CDR2 FNYEAQ (reference sequence). The CDR3 length is 15 residues. The CDR3 loop is CASSPRQARDQPQHF. The CDR3 region has the DNA TGTGCTAGCAGCCCCCGACAGGCCAGGGATCAGCCCCAGCATTTT.

This chain joins TRBV18 and TRBJ2-7, with 12 bases that match TRBD2. This CDR3 contains 17 residues. The germline gives CDR1 KGHSH, CDR2 LQKENI. With V trimmed by 2 bases and J by 2 bases, 7 bases remained unmatched. This chain's CDR3 is CASSPRTSGRITYEQYF. Here the CDR3 DNA reads TGTGCCAGCTCACCAAGAACTAGCGGGAGGATCACCTACGAGCAGTACTTC.

Points on this clone: Other DNA sequences from this sample encode an identical CDR3 as well. The V call is TRBV5-1, the J call TRBJ2-5, with TRBD2 matching over 7 bases. The V segment lost 3 bases and the J segment 1 base; nucleotides outside the gene matches: 6. The CDR3 has 15 residues. CDR1 SGHRS and CDR2 YFSETQ come from the germline V gene. DNA of the CDR3: TGCGCCAGCAGCTGGGGGACGGGGGGCCAAGAGACCCAGTACTTC. The encoded protein is CASSWGTGGQETQYF.

This clone came up once. This rearrangement joins TRBV5-1 to TRBJ1-4, with a possible D match to TRBD1 (5 bases). CDR1 and CDR2 from the germline V gene are SGHRS and YFSETQ. Trimming cost V 4 bases and J 13 bases, with 20 bases left between them. This CDR3 contains 14 residues. In nucleotides, the CDR3 is TGCGCCAGCAGCCCGGGACTTAGCGTGGGCGGACTGTTTTTT. This gives the protein CASSPGLSVGGLFF.

This chain connects TRBV19 to TRBJ1-6; D gene uncertain. The CDR3 sequence is 15 residues long. The germline V and J ends were trimmed by 7 bases and 0 bases, with 10 bases remaining between them. Germline lookup yields CDR1 LNHDA and CDR2 SQIVND (reference sequence). CDR3 nucleotides: TGTGCCAGTAAGGTTGGGCTCTCCTATAATTCACCCCTCCACTTT. Translation gives CASKVGLSYNSPLHF.

The chain has TRBV29-1 and TRBJ1-1; D might be TRBD1 (5 bases). The V end lost 7 bases, the J end lost 8 bases, and 17 bases lay between the germline ends. The germline V gene has CDR1 SQVTM and CDR2 ANQGSEA. This CDR3 contains 12 residues. The CDR3 DNA is TGCAGCGCCTCCAGGTTAGACAGAGAAGCTTTCTTT. As protein: CSASRLDREAFF.

The rearrangement uses TRBV12-5 and TRBJ1-1; D remains unclear. Germline V CDR1 and CDR2: LGHNT, FRNRAP. V was clipped by 2 bases and J by 5 bases, with 9 bases between them. The CDR3 consists of 13 residues. The CDR3 DNA reads TGTGCTAGTGGTTTGTTGGGGAAAACTGAAGCTTTCTTT. This translates into CASGLLGKTEAFF. The variable domain in full, with the rest retrieved from reference TRBV12-5 and TRBJ1-1, is DARVTQTPRHKVTEMGQEVTMRCQPILGHNTVFWYRQTMMQGLELLAYFRNRAPLDDSGMPKDRFSAEMPDATLATLKIQPSEPRDSAVYFCASGLLGKTEAFFGQGTRLTVV.

The gene calls are TRBV5-6 and TRBJ2-7, with 7 bases matching TRBD2. V lost 4 bases and J lost 2; bases outside the gene matches: 9. Germline V CDR1 and CDR2: SGHDT, YYEEEE. This CDR3 is 15 amino acids long. DNA of the CDR3: TGTGCCAGCAGCCTAAGCGGACTAGAGGCCTACGAGCAGTACTTC. It codes for CASSLSGLEAYEQYF.

This chain links TRBV15 with TRBJ2-7; 12 positions match TRBD2. The length of the CDR3 is 19 residues. V lost 0 bases, J lost 1 base, and 10 bases stayed unmatched. Germline CDR1 is LNHNV and CDR2 is YYDKDF (reference sequence). In DNA, the CDR3 is TGTGCCACCAGCAGAGACGACGGGACTAGCGGGCGTTATTCCTACGAGCAGTACTTC. Protein product: CATSRDDGTSGRYSYEQYF.

This chain joins TRBV6-6 and TRBJ2-1; 9 bases line up with TRBD1. The CDR3 length is 15 residues. Per the germline V gene, CDR1 is MNHNY and CDR2 is SVGAGI (reference sequence). The junction had 7 bases not matched to a gene; V was cut back by 7 bases and J by 3 bases. The CDR3, as DNA: TGTGCCAGCAAAACGGGACAGGGTTACTACAATGAGCAGTTCTTC. Its translation: CASKTGQGYYNEQFF.

Points on this clone: The sample holds other DNA sequences that translate to the same CDR3. The rearrangement uses TRBV5-1 and TRBJ2-5; tentative D call: TRBD1 (6 bases). The germline V and J ends were trimmed by 4 bases and 5 bases, with 9 bases remaining between them. Germline loops: CDR1 SGHRS, CDR2 YFSETQ. The CDR3 totals 12 residues. CDR3 residues: CASSPRGETQYF. CDR3 DNA sequence: TGCGCCAGCAGCCCTAGGGGGGAGACCCAGTACTTC. The full variable domain, with the rest looked up from reference TRBV5-1 and TRBJ2-5, is KAGVTQTPRYLIKTRGQQVTLSCSPISGHRSVSWYQQTPGQGLQFLFEYFSETQRNKGNFPGRFSGRQFSNSRSEMNVSTLELGDSALYLCASSPRGETQYFGPGTRLLVL.

V usage is TRBV2 and J usage is TRBJ1-1, with D perhaps TRBD1 (5 bases). V lost 7 bases and J lost 0, with 18 bases in between. This CDR3 comprises 16 residues. Germline-derived CDR1 and CDR2 are SNHLY and FYNNEI. CDR3 residues: CASTNDPGRVNTEAFF. CDR3 nucleotides: TGTGCCAGCACTAACGATCCGGGACGGGTGAACACTGAAGCTTTCTTT.

The rearrangement links TRBV4-1 to TRBJ1-2, with TRBD1 identical over 7 bases. The CDR3 has 14 amino acids. The J segment lost 2 bases and the V segment lost 4 bases, leaving 4 bases of the junction unmatched. The germline V gene encodes CDR1 MGHRA and CDR2 YSYEKL. The chain's CDR3 is CASSPPDRNYGYTF. The DNA of the CDR3 is TGCGCCAGCAGCCCCCCGGACAGGAACTATGGCTACACCTTC.

This chain connects TRBV5-1 to TRBJ2-2; tentatively, D is TRBD1 (5 bases). Deletions cut 3 bases from V and 2 bases from J, with 11 bases between. Germline assignment: CDR1 SGHRS and CDR2 YFSETQ. This CDR3 region has 15 residues. CDR3 region: CASSSRTSNTGELFF. As DNA, the CDR3 is TGCGCCAGCAGCTCAAGGACATCCAACACCGGGGAGCTGTTTTTT.

The V gene is TRBV5-1, the J gene TRBJ2-7, with TRBD1 matching 9 bases. Germline lookup yields CDR1 SGHRS and CDR2 YFSETQ. Unmatched junction bases numbered 7, after V lost 3 bases and J lost 6 bases. There are 14 residues in the CDR3. The CDR3 loop reads CASSSPQGAGEQYF. CDR3 nucleotides: TGCGCCAGCAGCTCACCACAGGGGGCGGGCGAGCAGTACTTC. Full variable domain (missing parts from reference TRBV5-1 and TRBJ2-7): KAGVTQTPRYLIKTRGQQVTLSCSPISGHRSVSWYQQTPGQGLQFLFEYFSETQRNKGNFPGRFSGRQFSNSRSEMNVSTLELGDSALYLCASSSPQGAGEQYFGPGTRLTVT.